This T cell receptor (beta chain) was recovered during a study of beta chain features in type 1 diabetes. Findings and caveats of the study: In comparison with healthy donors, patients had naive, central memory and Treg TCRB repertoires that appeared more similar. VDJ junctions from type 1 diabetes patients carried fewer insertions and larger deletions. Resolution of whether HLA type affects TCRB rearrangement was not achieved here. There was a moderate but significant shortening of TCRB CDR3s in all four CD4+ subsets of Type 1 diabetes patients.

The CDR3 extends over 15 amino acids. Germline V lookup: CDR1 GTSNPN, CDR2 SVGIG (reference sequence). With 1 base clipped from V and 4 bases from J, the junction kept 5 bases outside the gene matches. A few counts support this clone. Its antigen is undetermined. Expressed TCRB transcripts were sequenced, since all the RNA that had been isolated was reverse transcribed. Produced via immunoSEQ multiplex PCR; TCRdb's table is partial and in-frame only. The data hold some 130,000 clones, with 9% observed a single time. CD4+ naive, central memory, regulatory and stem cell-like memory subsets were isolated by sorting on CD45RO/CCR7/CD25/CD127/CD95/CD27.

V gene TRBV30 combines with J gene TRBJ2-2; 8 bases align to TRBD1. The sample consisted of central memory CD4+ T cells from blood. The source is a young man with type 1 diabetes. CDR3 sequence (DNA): TGTGCCTGGAGTGCCGGGACAGGCCTCACCGGGGAGCTGTTTTTT. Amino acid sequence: CAWSAGTGLTGELFF.